These 16 T cell receptor beta chains originate from one sample sequenced in a study of T cells in Graves' hyperthyroidism and ophthalmopathy. What was amplified from RNA transcripts were TCR beta CDR3 regions. Primed by the HTBI set, a first-round RT-PCR was run on the TCR CDR3. From the multiplex PCR reads, TCRdb called clonotypes with MiXCR, one entry per CDR3 protein. The sample has hundreds of thousands of distinct CDR3 sequences; 15% are singletons. Sequencing used blood. All receptors derive from a woman under 40 with Graves' hyperthyroidism.

This clonotype was seen repeatedly, ten times or more. The chain combines TRBV18 with TRBJ2-3; D gene uncertain. This CDR3 is 14 amino acids long. Trimming stripped 2 bases from V and 6 bases from J, with 12 bases between. The germline CDR1 and CDR2 sequences are KGHSH and LQKENI. The CDR3, as DNA: TGTGCCAGCTCACCAGAGGTTGGTGAGGATACGCAGTATTTT. Its translation is CASSPEVGEDTQYF.

This clonotype came up many times. The V and J genes are TRBV7-3 and TRBJ2-7; weak D call: TRBD2 (6 bases). Germline CDR1 and CDR2: SGHTA and FQGTGA. This CDR3 comprises 15 residues. The V gene lost 5 bases and the J gene lost 6 bases, with 20 bases spanning the gap. The CDR3 here is CASSRTEGGVGEQYF. The CDR3 DNA follows: TGTGCCAGCAGCCGCACAGAGGGAGGTGTCGGCGAGCAGTACTTC.

This clonotype was seen a few times. V is TRBV20-1 and J is TRBJ1-3; the D gene is possibly TRBD1 (6 bases). Germline V gene sequence: CDR1 DFQATT, CDR2 SNEGSKA (reference sequence). The germline V and J ends were trimmed by 2 bases and 4 bases, with 15 bases remaining between them. CDR3 size: 15 residues. The CDR3 loop reads CSARPHQGLGNTIYF. CDR3 DNA: TGCAGTGCTAGACCACACCAGGGGTTGGGAAACACCATATATTTT.

This clonotype was seen only a few times. The CDR3 sequence is CASSNAPERIGFYNSYNEQFF. CDR3 bases: TGTGCCAGCAGTAATGCGCCGGAACGAATCGGATTTTACAACTCCTACAATGAGCAGTTCTTC. The chain couples TRBV27 to TRBJ2-1, with D unresolved. CDR3 size: 21 residues. Germline loops: CDR1 MNHEY, CDR2 SMNVEV (reference sequence). Trimming took off 5 bases at V and 0 bases at J, with 29 bases between the two ends.

This clonotype was detected ten times or more. V is TRBV10-3 and J is TRBJ2-5, with D perhaps matching TRBD1 (5 bases). In germline, CDR1 is ENHRY, CDR2 SYGVKD. Trimming removed 6 bases at V and 5 bases at J, with 19 bases between. CDR3 length: 15 amino acids. This CDR3 is CAISDPPQGMETQYF. The CDR3 DNA reads TGTGCCATCAGCGACCCACCGCAGGGTATGGAGACCCAGTACTTC.

The V call is TRBV24-1, the J call TRBJ2-1, with a weak D call TRBD2 (5 bases). The end of the DNA aligns better with TRBJ2-7, so the J call may be wrong. The CDR3 sequence is 14 residues long. Germline CDR1 KGHDR, CDR2 SFDVKD. The CDR3: CATSDTGLYNEQYF. CDR3 in DNA: TGTGCCACCAGTGATACTGGACTGTACAATGAGCAGTACTTC.

The V and J genes are TRBV4-1 and TRBJ2-7; no clear D gene. Germline CDR1 reads MGHRA; CDR2 reads YSYEKL. With 0 bases removed from V and 0 bases from J, the gap between germline ends came to 12 bases. The CDR3 totals 16 residues. In DNA form, the CDR3 reads TGCGCCAGCAGCCAAGAAAGCCAGTACCTCTCCTACGAGCAGTACTTC. This codes for CASSQESQYLSYEQYF.

The rearrangement uses TRBV28 and TRBJ1-1; a possible D gene is TRBD1 (6 bases). The CDR3 loop spans 14 amino acids. V dropped 2 bases and J dropped 6 bases, with 13 bases sitting between them. Germline values: CDR1 MDHEN, CDR2 SYDVKM. The CDR3 sequence is CASSLVGTYSEAFF. The CDR3 DNA is TGTGCCAGCAGTTTAGTAGGGACATATTCTGAAGCTTTCTTT.

This clonotype was observed at least ten times. The V call is TRBV18, the J call TRBJ2-7; 10 nucleotides agree with TRBD1. V dropped 6 bases and J dropped 7; count of bases not matched to a gene: 9. This CDR3 region has 14 residues. CDR1 KGHSH and CDR2 LQKENI come from the germline V gene. As DNA, the CDR3 is TGTGCCAGCTCTCCCGGGACAGGGGCGCGGGAGCAGTACTTC. This sequence encodes CASSPGTGAREQYF.

The table lists this clonotype with many counts. Written as DNA, the CDR3 is TGCAGTGCTAGAGTTAGTCCCGAGTTGGGAAGGGGAAATCAGCCCCAGCATTTT. It translates to CSARVSPELGRGNQPQHF. This chain joins TRBV20-1 and TRBJ1-5, with D perhaps matching TRBD1 (5 bases). The germline V gene has CDR1 DFQATT and CDR2 SNEGSKA (reference sequence). This CDR3 has 18 amino acids. The ends were cut back, 1 base at V and 4 bases at J, with 23 bases in the middle.

The chain couples TRBV4-1 to TRBJ2-1, with 7 bases that match TRBD2. The CDR3 loop spans 13 amino acids. Germline values: CDR1 MGHRA, CDR2 YSYEKL. V lost 0 bases to trimming and J lost 15 bases; unmatched junction nucleotides: 8. The CDR3 here is CASSQDFLAVPFF. The DNA of the CDR3 is TGCGCCAGCAGCCAAGATTTCCTAGCGGTACCGTTCTTC.

The chain carries TRBV10-3 and TRBJ2-2; 9 bases agree with TRBD2. V trimming: 9 bases; J trimming: 3 bases; junction bases outside the gene matches: 17. Germline V lookup: CDR1 ENHRY, CDR2 SYGVKD. The CDR3 sequence is 18 residues long. The DNA for the CDR3 is TGTGCCATTTTAAAAACGGGGCTAGCGGGGACCTACACCGGGGAGCTGTTTTTT. It translates to CAILKTGLAGTYTGELFF.

This clonotype appeared a few times. The rearrangement uses TRBV6-1 and TRBJ1-1; D not certain. With 6 bases removed from V and 0 bases from J, the gap between germline ends came to 11 bases. CDR1 and CDR2 (germline): MNHNS, SASEGT. The CDR3 consists of 14 residues. CDR3 sequence: CASRGRALNTEAFF. CDR3 nucleotides: TGTGCCAGCAGGGGCCGGGCCCTGAACACTGAAGCTTTCTTT.

This clonotype was found many times. This chain connects TRBV5-8 to TRBJ2-1; TRBD2 agrees at 7 bases. This CDR3 is built from 14 residues. The V segment lost 1 base and the J segment 5 bases; nucleotides outside the gene matches: 3. Germline values: CDR1 SGHTS, CDR2 YDEGEE. CDR3: CASSLRLADNEQFF. The CDR3 DNA follows: TGTGCCAGCAGCTTGAGGCTAGCGGACAATGAGCAGTTCTTC.

This clonotype was observed many times. V gene TRBV20-1 combines with J gene TRBJ1-1, with a weak D call TRBD1 (5 bases). V lost 3 bases to trimming and J lost 6 bases, with 14 bases between them. CDR1 and CDR2 from the germline V gene are DFQATT and SNEGSKA (reference sequence). The length of the CDR3 is 13 residues. This chain's CDR3 is CSARPGASAEAFF. For the CDR3, the DNA is TGCAGTGCTAGGCCCGGGGCCAGCGCTGAAGCTTTCTTT.

This clonotype appeared a few times. The V gene is TRBV20-1, the J gene TRBJ2-2; TRBD2 aligns across 8 bases. V was clipped by 6 bases and J by 2 bases; unmatched bases: 2. Per the germline V gene, CDR1 is DFQATT and CDR2 is SNEGSKA (reference sequence). This CDR3 is 13 amino acids long. CDR3 sequence (DNA): TGCAGTGCCTTAGCGGGAAACACCGGGGAGCTGTTTTTT. Its protein product is CSALAGNTGELFF.